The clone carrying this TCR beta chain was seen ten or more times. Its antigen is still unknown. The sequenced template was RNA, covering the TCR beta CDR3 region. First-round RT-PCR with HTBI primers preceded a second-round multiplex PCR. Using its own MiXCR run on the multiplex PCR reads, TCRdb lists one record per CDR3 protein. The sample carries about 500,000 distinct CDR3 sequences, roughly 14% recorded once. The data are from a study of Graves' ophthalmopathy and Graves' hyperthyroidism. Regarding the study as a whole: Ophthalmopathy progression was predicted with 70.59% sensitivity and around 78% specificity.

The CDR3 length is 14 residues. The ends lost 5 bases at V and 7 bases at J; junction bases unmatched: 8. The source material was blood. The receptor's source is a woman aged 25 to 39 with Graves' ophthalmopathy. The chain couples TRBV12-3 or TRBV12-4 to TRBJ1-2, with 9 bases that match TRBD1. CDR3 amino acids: CASSPLTGGRGYTF. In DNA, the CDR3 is TGTGCCAGCAGTCCACTGACAGGGGGGCGTGGCTACACCTTC.